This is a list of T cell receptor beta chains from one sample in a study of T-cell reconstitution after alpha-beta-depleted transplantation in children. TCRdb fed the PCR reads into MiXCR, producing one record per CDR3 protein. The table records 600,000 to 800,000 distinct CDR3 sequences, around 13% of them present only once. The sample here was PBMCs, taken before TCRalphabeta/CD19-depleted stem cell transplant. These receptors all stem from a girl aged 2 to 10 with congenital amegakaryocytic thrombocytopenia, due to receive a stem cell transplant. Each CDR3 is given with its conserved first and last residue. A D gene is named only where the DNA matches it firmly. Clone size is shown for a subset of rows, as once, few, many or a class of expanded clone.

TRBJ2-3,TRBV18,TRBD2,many,CASSPPVAGEEDTQYF,TGTGCCAGCTCACCACCGGTAGCGGGAGAGGAAGATACGCAGTATTTT
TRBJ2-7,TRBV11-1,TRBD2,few,CASSLLASGSLSSYEQYF,TGTGCCAGCAGCTTACTGGCTAGCGGGAGCCTTTCCTCCTACGAGCAGTACTTC
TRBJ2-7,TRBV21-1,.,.,CASSKEGTGAEQYF,TGTGCCAGCAGCAAAGAGGGGACAGGGGCCGAGCAGTACTTC
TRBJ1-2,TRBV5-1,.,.,CASSLGGGDHYGYTF,TGCGCCAGCAGCTTGGGGGGAGGGGATCACTATGGCTACACCTTC
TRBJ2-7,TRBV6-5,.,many,CASSSTGNEQYF,TGTGCCAGCAGTTCAACAGGGAACGAGCAGTACTTC
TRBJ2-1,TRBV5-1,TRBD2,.,CASSSRLAGVPNEQFF,TGCGCCAGCAGCTCTAGACTAGCGGGAGTCCCCAATGAGCAGTTCTTC
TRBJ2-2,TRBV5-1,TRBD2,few,CASSLTSDPTGELFF,TGCGCCAGCAGCTTGACTAGCGACCCCACCGGGGAGCTGTTTTTT
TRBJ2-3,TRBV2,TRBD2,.,CASCSLAAGDTQYF,TGTGCCAGCTGTAGTCTAGCGGCTGGAGATACGCAGTATTTT
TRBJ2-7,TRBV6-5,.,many,CASSYRGDSYYEQYF,TGTGCCAGCAGTTACAGAGGGGACTCATACTACGAGCAGTACTTC
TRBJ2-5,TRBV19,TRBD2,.,CASSTWTSEQETQYF,TGTGCCAGTAGTACGTGGACTAGCGAGCAAGAGACCCAGTACTTC
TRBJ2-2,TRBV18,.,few,CASSPEIGPNTGELFF,TGTGCCAGCTCACCAGAAATAGGGCCGAACACCGGGGAGCTGTTTTTT
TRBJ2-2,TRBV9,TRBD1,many,CASSAVWTGNTGELFF,TGTGCCAGCAGCGCCGTCTGGACAGGGAACACCGGGGAGCTGTTTTTT
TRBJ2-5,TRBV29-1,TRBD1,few,CSVLDRDQETQYF,TGCAGCGTCTTAGACAGGGACCAAGAGACCCAGTACTTC
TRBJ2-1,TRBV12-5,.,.,CASGPLSSYNEQFF,TGTGCTAGTGGTCCCTTAAGCTCCTACAATGAGCAGTTCTTC
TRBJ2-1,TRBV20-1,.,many,CSARDYYSSYNEQFF,TGCAGTGCTCGAGACTACTATAGCTCCTACAATGAGCAGTTCTTC
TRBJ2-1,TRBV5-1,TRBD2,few,CASSLSTSAYNEQFF,TGCGCCAGCAGCTTATCGACTAGCGCCTACAATGAGCAGTTCTTC
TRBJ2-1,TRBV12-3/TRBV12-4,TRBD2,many,CASSPPGLATDEQFF,TGTGCCAGCAGTCCTCCGGGACTAGCAACGGATGAGCAGTTCTTC
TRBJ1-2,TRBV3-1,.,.,CASSQTILDGYTF,TGTGCCAGCAGCCAGACAATTTTGGATGGCTACACCTTC
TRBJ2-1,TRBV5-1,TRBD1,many,CASRGQADNEQFF,TGCGCCAGCAGAGGACAGGCTGACAATGAGCAGTTCTTC
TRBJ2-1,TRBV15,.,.,CATSRESVAPIRYNEQFF,TGTGCCACCAGCAGAGAGAGTGTAGCGCCAATCAGATACAATGAGCAGTTCTTC
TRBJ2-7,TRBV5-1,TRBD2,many,CASSLGLAGVGEQYF,TGCGCCAGCAGCTTAGGACTAGCGGGAGTAGGCGAGCAGTACTTC
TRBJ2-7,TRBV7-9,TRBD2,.,CASLGDREGRVYEQYF,TGTGCCAGCTTGGGTGACCGGGAGGGCAGGGTCTACGAGCAGTACTTC
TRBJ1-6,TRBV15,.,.,CATSRGFSPLHF,TGTGCCACCAGCAGAGGGTTTTCACCCCTCCACTTT
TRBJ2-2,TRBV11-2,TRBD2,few,CASSIRGGQNTGELFF,TGTGCCAGCAGCATACGGGGGGGACAGAACACCGGGGAGCTGTTTTTT
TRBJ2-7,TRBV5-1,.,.,CASRPGISDEQYF,TGCGCCAGCAGACCCGGGATCTCTGACGAGCAGTACTTC
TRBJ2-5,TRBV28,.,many,CATQEGETQYF,TGTGCCACTCAAGAGGGAGAGACCCAGTACTTC
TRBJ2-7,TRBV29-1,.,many,CSVSIAAGEQYF,TGCAGCGTTTCAATAGCGGCGGGCGAGCAGTACTTC
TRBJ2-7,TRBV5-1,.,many,CASRTAAPNYEQYF,TGCGCCAGCAGAACTGCCGCGCCAAACTACGAGCAGTACTTC
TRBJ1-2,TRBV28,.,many,CASSLEQHNYGYTF,TGTGCCAGCAGTTTGGAACAGCATAACTATGGCTACACCTTC
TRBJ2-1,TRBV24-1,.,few,CATSDASVRSYNEQFF,TGTGCCACCAGTGATGCCAGCGTCCGCTCCTACAATGAGCAGTTCTTC
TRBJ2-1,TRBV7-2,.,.,CASSLGPVRGEQFF,TGTGCCAGCAGCTTAGGCCCGGTGAGGGGTGAGCAGTTCTTC
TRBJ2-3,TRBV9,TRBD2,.,CASTSGRGTDTQYF,TGTGCCTCGACTAGCGGGAGGGGAACAGATACGCAGTATTTT
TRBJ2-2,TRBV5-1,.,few,CASSLAGGIANTGELFF,TGCGCCAGCAGCTTGGCCGGCGGGATCGCGAACACCGGGGAGCTGTTTTTT
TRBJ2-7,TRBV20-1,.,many,CSAGDRDEQYF,TGCAGTGCTGGAGATCGCGACGAGCAGTACTTC
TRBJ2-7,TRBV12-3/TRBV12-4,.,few,CASSPIARSDEQYF,TGTGCCAGCAGCCCCATAGCGCGGAGCGACGAGCAGTACTTC
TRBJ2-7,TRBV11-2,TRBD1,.,CASSRTGKIYEQYF,TGTGCCAGCAGCCGGACAGGGAAGATCTACGAGCAGTACTTC
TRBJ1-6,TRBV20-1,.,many,CSAPSGGSNSPLHF,TGCAGTGCTCCTTCTGGGGGTAGTAATTCACCCCTCCACTTT
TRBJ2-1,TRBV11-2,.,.,CASSFKSGIGNEQFF,TGTGCCAGCAGCTTCAAAAGCGGCATCGGGAATGAGCAGTTCTTC
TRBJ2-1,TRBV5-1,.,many,CASHAGLLNEQFF,TGCGCCAGCCATGCAGGGCTGTTGAATGAGCAGTTCTTC
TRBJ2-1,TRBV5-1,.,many,CASSLGGSILGGTFNEQFF,TGCGCCAGCAGCTTGGGGGGATCTATTTTAGGGGGAACATTCAATGAGCAGTTCTTC
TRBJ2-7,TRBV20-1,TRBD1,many,CSARELTRDRRYEQYF,TGCAGTGCTAGAGAGTTGACTCGGGACAGACGGTACGAGCAGTACTTC
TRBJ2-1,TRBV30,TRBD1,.,CAWSAGGTLKFF,TGTGCCTGGAGTGCAGGGGGAACCCTAAAGTTCTTC
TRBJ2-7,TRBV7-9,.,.,CASSLFLYEQYF,TGTGCCAGCAGCTTATTCCTGTACGAGCAGTACTTC
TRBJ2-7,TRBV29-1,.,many,CSVKGQIHGEQYF,TGCAGCGTTAAAGGACAGATCCATGGGGAGCAGTACTTC
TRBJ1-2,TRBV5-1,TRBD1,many,CASSDRQGSHGYTF,TGCGCCAGCAGCGACAGACAGGGCTCCCATGGCTACACCTTC
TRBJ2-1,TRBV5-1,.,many,CASTHPQNNEQFF,TGCGCCAGCACCCACCCCCAGAACAATGAGCAGTTCTTC
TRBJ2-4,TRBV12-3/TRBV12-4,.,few,CASSQTGTVLIKGKNIQYF,TGTGCCAGCAGTCAAACGGGGACGGTCCTGATAAAGGGCAAAAACATTCAGTACTTC